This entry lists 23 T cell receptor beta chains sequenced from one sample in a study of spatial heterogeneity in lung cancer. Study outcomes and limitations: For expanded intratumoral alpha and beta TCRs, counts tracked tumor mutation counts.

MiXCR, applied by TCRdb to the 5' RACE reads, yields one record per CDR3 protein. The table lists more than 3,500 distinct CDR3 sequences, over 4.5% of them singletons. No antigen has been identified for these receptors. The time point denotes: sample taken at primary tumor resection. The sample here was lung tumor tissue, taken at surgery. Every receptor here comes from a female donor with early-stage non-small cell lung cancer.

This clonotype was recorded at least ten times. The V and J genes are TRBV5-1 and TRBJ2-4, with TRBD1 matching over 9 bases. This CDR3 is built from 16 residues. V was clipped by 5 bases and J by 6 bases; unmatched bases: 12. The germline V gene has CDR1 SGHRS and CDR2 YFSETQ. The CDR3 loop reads CASSTRTGVGINIQYF. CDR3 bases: TGCGCCAGCAGTACACGGACAGGGGTCGGCATAAACATTCAGTACTTC.

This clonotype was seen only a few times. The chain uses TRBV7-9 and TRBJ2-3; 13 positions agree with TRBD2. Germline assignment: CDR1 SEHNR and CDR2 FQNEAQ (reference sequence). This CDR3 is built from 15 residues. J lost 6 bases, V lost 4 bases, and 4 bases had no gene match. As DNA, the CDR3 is TGTGCCAGCAGCTCACTAGCGGGAGGGCCGGATACGCAGTATTTT. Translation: CASSSLAGGPDTQYF.

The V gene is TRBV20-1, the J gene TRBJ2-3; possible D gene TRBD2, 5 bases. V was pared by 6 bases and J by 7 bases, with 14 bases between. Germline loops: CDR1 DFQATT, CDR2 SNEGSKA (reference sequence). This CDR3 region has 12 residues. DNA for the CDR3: TGCAGTGCAGCAGAAGTCGGGAATACGCAGTATTTT. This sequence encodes CSAAEVGNTQYF.

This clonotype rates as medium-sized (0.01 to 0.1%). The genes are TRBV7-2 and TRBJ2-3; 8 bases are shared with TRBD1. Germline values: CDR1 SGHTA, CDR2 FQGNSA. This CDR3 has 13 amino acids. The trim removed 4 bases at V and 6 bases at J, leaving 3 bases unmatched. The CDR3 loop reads CASSWTGRDTQYF. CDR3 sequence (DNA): TGTGCCAGCAGCTGGACAGGGCGCGATACGCAGTATTTT.

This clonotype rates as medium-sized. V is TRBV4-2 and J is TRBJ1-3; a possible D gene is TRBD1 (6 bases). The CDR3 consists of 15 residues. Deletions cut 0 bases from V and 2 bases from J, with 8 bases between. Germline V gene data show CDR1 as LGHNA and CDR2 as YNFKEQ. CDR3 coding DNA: TGTGCCAGCAGCCAAGATCGGGGGCCTGGAAACACCATATATTTT. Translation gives CASSQDRGPGNTIYF.

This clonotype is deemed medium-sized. DNA of the CDR3: TGCGCCAGCAGCCCGGGGTCGAACACTGAAGCTTTCTTT. This codes for CASSPGSNTEAFF. The chain is built from TRBV5-1 and TRBJ1-1, with no clear D. The length of the CDR3 is 13 residues. From germline, CDR1 is SGHRS and CDR2 YFSETQ. Deletions cut 4 bases from V and 1 base from J, with 8 bases between.

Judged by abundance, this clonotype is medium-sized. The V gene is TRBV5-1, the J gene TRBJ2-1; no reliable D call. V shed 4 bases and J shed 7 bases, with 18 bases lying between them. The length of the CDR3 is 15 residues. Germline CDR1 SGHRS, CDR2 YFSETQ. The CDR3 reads CASSVQFVLRNEQFF. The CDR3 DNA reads TGCGCCAGCAGCGTCCAGTTTGTCCTAAGGAATGAGCAGTTCTTC. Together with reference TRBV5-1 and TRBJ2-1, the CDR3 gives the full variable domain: KAGVTQTPRYLIKTRGQQVTLSCSPISGHRSVSWYQQTPGQGLQFLFEYFSETQRNKGNFPGRFSGRQFSNSRSEMNVSTLELGDSALYLCASSVQFVLRNEQFFGPGTRLTVL.

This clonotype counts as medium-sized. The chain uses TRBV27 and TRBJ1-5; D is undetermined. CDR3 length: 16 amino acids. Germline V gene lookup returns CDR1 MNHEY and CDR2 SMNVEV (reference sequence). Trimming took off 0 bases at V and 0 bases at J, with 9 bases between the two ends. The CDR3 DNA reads TGTGCCAGCAGTTTATCGTCGAGAGGTAGCAATCAGCCCCAGCATTTT. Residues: CASSLSSRGSNQPQHF.

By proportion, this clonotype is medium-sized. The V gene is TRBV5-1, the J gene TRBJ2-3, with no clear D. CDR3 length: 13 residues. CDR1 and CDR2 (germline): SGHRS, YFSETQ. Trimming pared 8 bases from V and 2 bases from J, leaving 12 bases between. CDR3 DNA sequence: TGCGCCAGTAGGACGCGGAACACAGATACGCAGTATTTT. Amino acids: CASRTRNTDTQYF.

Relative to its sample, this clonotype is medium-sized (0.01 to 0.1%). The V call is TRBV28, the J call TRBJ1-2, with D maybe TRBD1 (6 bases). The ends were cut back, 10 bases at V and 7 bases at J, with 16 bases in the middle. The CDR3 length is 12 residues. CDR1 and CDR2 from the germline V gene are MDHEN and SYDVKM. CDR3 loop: CATRAGGSGYTF. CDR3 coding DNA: TGTGCCACCCGAGCGGGGGGCTCTGGCTACACCTTC.

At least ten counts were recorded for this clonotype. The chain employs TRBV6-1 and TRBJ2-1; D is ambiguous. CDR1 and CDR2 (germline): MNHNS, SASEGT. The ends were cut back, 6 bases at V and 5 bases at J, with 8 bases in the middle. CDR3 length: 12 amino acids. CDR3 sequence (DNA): TGTGCCAGCAGACGCCATGACAATGAGCAGTTCTTC. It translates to CASRRHDNEQFF.

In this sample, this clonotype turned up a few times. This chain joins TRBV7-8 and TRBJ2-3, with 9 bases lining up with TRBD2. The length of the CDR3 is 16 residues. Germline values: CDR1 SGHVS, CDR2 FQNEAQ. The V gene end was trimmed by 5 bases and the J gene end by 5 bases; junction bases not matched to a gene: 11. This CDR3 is CASSPVGAGGRDTQYF. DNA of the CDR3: TGTGCCAGCAGCCCCGTCGGGGCGGGAGGGCGAGATACGCAGTATTTT.

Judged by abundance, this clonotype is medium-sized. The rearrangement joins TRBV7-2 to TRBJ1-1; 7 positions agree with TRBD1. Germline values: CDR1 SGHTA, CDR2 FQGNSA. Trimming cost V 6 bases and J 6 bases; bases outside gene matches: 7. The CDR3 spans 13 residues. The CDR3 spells CASRPDRDAEAFF. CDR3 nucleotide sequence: TGTGCCAGCAGACCAGACAGGGACGCTGAAGCTTTCTTT.

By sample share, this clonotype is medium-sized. CDR3 protein: CSARDPGKPMNTEAFF. The DNA of the CDR3 is TGCAGTGCTAGAGATCCCGGCAAACCAATGAACACTGAAGCTTTCTTT. The chain recombines TRBV20-1 with TRBJ1-1; no clear D gene. The CDR3 consists of 16 residues. The V and J ends lost 0 bases and 0 bases respectively, with 14 bases between them. Germline V gene sequence: CDR1 DFQATT, CDR2 SNEGSKA (reference sequence).

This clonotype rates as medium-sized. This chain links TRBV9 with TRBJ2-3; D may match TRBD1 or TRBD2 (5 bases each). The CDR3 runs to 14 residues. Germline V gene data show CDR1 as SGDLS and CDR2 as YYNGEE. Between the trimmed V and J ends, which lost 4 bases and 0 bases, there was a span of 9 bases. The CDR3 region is CASSPRDSTDTQYF. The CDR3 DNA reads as TGTGCCAGCAGCCCTAGGGACAGCACAGATACGCAGTATTTT.

The CDR3 DNA is TGCAGTGCTAGAGATCCCAGGGGAGCCGATACGCAGTATTTT. It encodes CSARDPRGADTQYF. The chain combines TRBV20-1 with TRBJ2-3; possibly TRBD1 for D (6 bases). This CDR3 region has 14 residues. V gave up 0 bases and J gave up 6 bases, with 13 bases separating them. Germline V lookup: CDR1 DFQATT, CDR2 SNEGSKA (reference sequence).

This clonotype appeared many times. CDR3 sequence (DNA): TGCGCCAGCACCTCCAACAGACCCCAGGGGCGCGGGGAGACCCAGTACTTC. It translates to CASTSNRPQGRGETQYF. This chain connects TRBV5-1 to TRBJ2-5, with D maybe TRBD1 (6 bases). In germline, CDR1 is SGHRS, CDR2 YFSETQ. V lost 6 bases and J lost 5, with 26 bases in between. This CDR3 comprises 17 residues.

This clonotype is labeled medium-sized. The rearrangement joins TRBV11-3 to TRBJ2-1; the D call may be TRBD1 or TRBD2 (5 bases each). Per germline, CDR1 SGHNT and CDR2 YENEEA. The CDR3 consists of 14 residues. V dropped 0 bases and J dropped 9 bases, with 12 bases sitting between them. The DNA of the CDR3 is TGTGCCAGCAGCTTAGAGGGGGAATGGGGTGAGCAGTTCTTC. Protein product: CASSLEGEWGEQFF.

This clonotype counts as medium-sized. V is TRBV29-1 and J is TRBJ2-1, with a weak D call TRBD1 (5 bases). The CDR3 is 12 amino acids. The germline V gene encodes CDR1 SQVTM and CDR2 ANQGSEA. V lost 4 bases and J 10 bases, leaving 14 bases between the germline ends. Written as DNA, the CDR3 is TGCAGCGTTGGGGGTAGGGGCAAAGAGCAGTTCTTC. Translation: CSVGGRGKEQFF.

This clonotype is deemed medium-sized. The CDR3, as DNA: TGTGCTTCCGGGCGGGAGACCCAGTACTTC. This gives the protein CASGRETQYF. V and J are TRBV19 and TRBJ2-5; D remains unclear. The CDR3 length is 10 residues. CDR1 is LNHDA and CDR2 is SQIVND in the germline V gene (reference sequence).

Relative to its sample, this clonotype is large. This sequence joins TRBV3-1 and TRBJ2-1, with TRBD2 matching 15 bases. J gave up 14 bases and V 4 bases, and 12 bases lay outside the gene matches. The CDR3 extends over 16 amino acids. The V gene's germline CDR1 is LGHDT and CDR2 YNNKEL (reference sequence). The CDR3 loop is CASSRLGTSGRTGEFF. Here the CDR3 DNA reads TGTGCCAGCAGCCGACTCGGGACTAGCGGGAGGACGGGGGAGTTCTTC.

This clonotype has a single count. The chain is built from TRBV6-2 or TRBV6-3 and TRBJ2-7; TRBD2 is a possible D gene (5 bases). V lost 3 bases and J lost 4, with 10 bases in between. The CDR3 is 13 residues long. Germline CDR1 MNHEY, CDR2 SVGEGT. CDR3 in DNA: TGTGCCAGCAGTTATTACGGGGAATACGAGCAGTACTTC. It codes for CASSYYGEYEQYF.

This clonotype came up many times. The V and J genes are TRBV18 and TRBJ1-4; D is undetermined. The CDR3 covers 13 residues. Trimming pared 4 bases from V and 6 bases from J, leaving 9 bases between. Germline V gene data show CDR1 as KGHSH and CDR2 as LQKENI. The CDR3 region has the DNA TGTGCCAGCTCACGTGTATCCGATGAAAAACTGTTTTTT. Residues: CASSRVSDEKLFF.